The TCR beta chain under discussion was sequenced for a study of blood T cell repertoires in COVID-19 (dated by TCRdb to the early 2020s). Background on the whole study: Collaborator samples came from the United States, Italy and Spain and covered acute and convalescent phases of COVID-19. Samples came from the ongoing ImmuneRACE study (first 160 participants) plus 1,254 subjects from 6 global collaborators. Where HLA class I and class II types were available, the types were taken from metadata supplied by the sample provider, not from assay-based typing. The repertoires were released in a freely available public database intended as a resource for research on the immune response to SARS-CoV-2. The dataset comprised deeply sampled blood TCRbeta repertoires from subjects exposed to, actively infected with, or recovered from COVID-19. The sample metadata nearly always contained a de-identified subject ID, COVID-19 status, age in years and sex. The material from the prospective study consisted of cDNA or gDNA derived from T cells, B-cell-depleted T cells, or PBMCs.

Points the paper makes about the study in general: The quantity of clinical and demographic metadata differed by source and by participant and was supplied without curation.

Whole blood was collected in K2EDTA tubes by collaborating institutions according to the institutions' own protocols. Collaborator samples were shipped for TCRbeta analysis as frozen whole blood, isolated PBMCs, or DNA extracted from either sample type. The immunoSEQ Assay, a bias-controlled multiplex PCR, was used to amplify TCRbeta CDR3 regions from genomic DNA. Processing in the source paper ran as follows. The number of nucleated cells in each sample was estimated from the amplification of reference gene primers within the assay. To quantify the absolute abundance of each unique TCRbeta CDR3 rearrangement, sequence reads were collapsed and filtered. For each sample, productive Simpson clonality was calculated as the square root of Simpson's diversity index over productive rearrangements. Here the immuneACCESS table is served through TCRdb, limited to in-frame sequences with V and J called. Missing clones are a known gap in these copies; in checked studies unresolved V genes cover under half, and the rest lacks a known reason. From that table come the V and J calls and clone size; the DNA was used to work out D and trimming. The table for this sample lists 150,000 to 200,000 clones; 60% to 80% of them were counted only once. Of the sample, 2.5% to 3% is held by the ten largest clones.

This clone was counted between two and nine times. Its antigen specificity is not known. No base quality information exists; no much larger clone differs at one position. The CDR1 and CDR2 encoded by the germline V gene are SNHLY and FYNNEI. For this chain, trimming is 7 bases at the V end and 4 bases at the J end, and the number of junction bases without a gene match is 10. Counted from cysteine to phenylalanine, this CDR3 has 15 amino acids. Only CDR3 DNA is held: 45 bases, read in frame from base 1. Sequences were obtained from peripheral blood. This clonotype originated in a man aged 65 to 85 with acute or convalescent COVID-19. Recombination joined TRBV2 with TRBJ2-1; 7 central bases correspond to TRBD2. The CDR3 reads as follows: CASKTGAGRYNEQFF. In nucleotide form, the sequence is TGTGCCAGCAAGACGGGAGCGGGGCGGTACAATGAGCAGTTCTTC. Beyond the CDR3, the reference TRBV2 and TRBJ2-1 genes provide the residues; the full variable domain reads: EPEVTQTPSHQVTQMGQEVILRCVPISNHLYFYWYRQILGQKVEFLVSFYNNEISEKSEIFDDQFSVERPDGSNFTLKIRSTKLEDSAMYFCASKTGAGRYNEQFFGPGTRLTVL.